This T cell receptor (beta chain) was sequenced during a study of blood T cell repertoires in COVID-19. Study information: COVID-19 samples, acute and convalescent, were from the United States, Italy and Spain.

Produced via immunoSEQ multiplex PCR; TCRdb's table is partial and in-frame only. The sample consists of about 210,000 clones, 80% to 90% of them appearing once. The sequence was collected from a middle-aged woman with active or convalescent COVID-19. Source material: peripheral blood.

This CDR3 is CASSMDTTYNEQFF. The DNA for the CDR3 is TGTGCCAGTAGTATGGACACCACCTACAATGAGCAGTTCTTC. The gene calls are TRBV19 and TRBJ2-1; tentative D call: TRBD1 (5 bases). Trimming took 3 bases from V and 2 from J, leaving 8 bases between them. The CDR3 is made up of 14 amino acids. Germline CDR1 LNHDA, CDR2 SQIVND (reference sequence).